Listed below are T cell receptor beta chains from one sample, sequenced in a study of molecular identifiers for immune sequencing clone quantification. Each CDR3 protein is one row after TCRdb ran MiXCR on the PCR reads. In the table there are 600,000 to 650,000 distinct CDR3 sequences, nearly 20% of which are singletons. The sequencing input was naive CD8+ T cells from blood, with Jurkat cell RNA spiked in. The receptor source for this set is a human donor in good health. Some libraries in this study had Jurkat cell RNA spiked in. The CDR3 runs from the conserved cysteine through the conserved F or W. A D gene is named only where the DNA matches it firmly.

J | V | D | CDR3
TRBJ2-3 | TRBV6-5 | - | CASSYMGSDTQYF
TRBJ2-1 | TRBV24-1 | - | CATSDSSGGSYSSYNEQFF
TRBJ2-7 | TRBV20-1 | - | CSTKGPDRIYEQYF
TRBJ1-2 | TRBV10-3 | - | CAIKADNNYGYTF
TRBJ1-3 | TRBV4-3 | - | CASSQDGRASGNTIYF
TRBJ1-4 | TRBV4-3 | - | CASSQIPGMEKLFF
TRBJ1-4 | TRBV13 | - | CASSIQGRNNEKLFF
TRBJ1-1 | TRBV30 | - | CAWSIPLTGEAFF
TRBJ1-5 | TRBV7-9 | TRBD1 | CASSPTGTGVQPQHF
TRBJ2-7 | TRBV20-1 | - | CSASHPGTVASPGGEQYF
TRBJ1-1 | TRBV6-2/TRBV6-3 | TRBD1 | CASSAGQGVGFNAEAFF
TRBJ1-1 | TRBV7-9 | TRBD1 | CASSFDRGTEAFF
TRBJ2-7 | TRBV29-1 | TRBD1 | CSVRSSGTVHPYEQYF
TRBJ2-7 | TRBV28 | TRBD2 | CASRLAGSYEQYF
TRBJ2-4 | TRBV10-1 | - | CASSESVFSVSNAKNIQYF
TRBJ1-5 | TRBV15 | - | CATSREVGNQPQHF
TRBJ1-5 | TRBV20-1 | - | CSARERGRHGQPQHF
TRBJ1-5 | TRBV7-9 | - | CASSLGGQPQHF
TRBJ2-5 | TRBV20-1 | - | CSLNEPQKTEETQYF
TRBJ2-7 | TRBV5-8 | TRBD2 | CASSGRGAGVLSYEQYF
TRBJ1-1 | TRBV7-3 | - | CASSLGRERGAEAFF
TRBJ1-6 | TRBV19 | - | CASSPRQRYNSPLHF
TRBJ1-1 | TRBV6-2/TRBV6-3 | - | CASSYKVTEAFF
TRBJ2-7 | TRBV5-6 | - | CASSTPTVPSYEQYF
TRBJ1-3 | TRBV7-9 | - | CASSLAFSGNTIYF
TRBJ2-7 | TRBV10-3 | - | CAISDGALYEQYF
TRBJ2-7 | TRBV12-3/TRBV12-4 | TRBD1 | CASSPAQGAYEQYF
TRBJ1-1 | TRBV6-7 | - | CASRPPRPNTEAFF
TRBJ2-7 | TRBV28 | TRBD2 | CASSFRLAGVEQYF
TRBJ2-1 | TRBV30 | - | CAWRSPYFYGEQFF
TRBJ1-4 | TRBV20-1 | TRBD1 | CSARLGQFNEKLFF
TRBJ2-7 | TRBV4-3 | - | CASSQDRPGSYEQYF
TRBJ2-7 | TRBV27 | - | CASSLSGGFYEQYF
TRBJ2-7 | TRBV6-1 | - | CASSAPRLPTSYEQYF
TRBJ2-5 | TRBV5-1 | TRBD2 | CASSLSNTHLAEPNGETQYF
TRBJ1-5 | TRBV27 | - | CASSLQRSSQPQHF
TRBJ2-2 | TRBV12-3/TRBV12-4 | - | CASSPHPPGRTGELFF
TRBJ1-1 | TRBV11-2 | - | CASSRPGGTEAFF
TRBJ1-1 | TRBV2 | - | CASSATTAPNTEAFF
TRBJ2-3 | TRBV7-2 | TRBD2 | CASTLSGGAPAPLTDTQYF